One and the same sample provided the 9 T cell receptor beta chains below, sequenced in a study of T-cell memory formation after mild COVID-19. TCRdb reprocessed the 5' RACE reads via MiXCR and lists one record per CDR3 protein. This table holds more than 300,000 distinct CDR3 sequences, 14% found once. The sequencing input was PBMCs or a T cell subset sorted from them (not recorded which). The receptors shown here come from a man younger than 35 who had mild COVID-19 (a few samples of this study predate the infection). Cell type and time point are not known.

The chain recombines TRBV7-9 with TRBJ1-6; a weak D match, TRBD1 (6 bases). V gave up 5 bases and J gave up 7 bases, with 18 bases separating them. Germline V gives CDR1 SEHNR, CDR2 FQNEAQ (reference sequence). This CDR3 has 16 amino acids. CDR3 in amino acids: CASSPLSGAPNSPLHF. The CDR3 coding sequence is TGTGCCAGCAGCCCTCTCTCGGGGGCACCCAATTCACCCCTCCACTTT.

V usage is TRBV4-3 and J usage is TRBJ1-2, with 8 nucleotides matching TRBD1. The length of the CDR3 is 16 residues. Germline CDR1 LGHNA, CDR2 YSLEER. Trimming at V came to 0 bases and at J to 3 bases, leaving 6 bases not matched to a gene. CDR3 sequence: CASSQDPQGAYYGYTF. CDR3 nucleotides: TGCGCCAGCAGCCAAGACCCGCAGGGGGCCTACTATGGCTACACCTTC.

The chain employs TRBV7-9 and TRBJ1-6; 10 bases agree with TRBD1. The CDR3 is 14 amino acids. The germline V gene encodes CDR1 SEHNR and CDR2 FQNEAQ (reference sequence). V dropped 6 bases and J dropped 6; count of bases not matched to a gene: 2. CDR3 bases: TGTGCCAGCAGGGACAGGGGGGGTAATTCACCCCTCCACTTT. Its translation: CASRDRGGNSPLHF.

This clonotype was picked up many times. This chain links TRBV5-1 with TRBJ2-2, with D possibly being TRBD1 (6 bases). CDR3 length: 13 residues. Per the germline V gene, CDR1 is SGHRS and CDR2 is YFSETQ. Between the trimmed V and J ends, which lost 7 bases and 6 bases, there was a span of 13 bases. DNA of the CDR3: TGCGCCAGCTGCATACAGGGCCCCGGGGAGCTGTTTTTT. This gives the protein CASCIQGPGELFF.

The table lists this clonotype with a few counts. The rearrangement links TRBV7-9 to TRBJ2-6, with 13 bases that match TRBD2. The V segment lost 3 bases and the J segment 2 bases; nucleotides outside the gene matches: 4. CDR3 size: 18 residues. From germline, CDR1 is SEHNR and CDR2 FQNEAQ (reference sequence). As DNA, the CDR3 is TGTGCCAGCAGCTTCCTACTAGCGGGGGGGCCTGGGGCCAACGTCCTGACTTTC. It is translated as CASSFLLAGGPGANVLTF.

This clonotype occurred a few times. This rearrangement joins TRBV15 to TRBJ2-1; tentatively, D is TRBD1 (7 bases). Trimming pared 5 bases from V and 5 bases from J, leaving 16 bases between. The CDR3 runs 15 residues. Germline loops: CDR1 LNHNV, CDR2 YYDKDF (reference sequence). CDR3 sequence: CATSPGGLANNEQFF. CDR3 coding DNA: TGTGCCACCAGCCCAGGGGGACTTGCTAACAATGAGCAGTTCTTC.

This clonotype was counted ten times or more. The chain employs TRBV2 and TRBJ2-5, with D possibly called TRBD1 or TRBD2 (5 bases each). Germline V gives CDR1 SNHLY, CDR2 FYNNEI. V was trimmed by 5 bases and J by 1 base, leaving 11 bases between them. This CDR3 is 14 amino acids long. This CDR3 reads CASSLSGTQETQYF. The DNA of the CDR3 is TGTGCCAGCAGTTTATCCGGGACCCAAGAGACCCAGTACTTC.

The V gene is TRBV18, the J gene TRBJ2-7; D tentatively fits TRBD1 or TRBD2 (5 bases each). This CDR3 is 13 amino acids long. Germline V CDR1 and CDR2: KGHSH, LQKENI. V gave up 3 bases and J gave up 7 bases, with 13 bases separating them. The CDR3 here is CASSPGELLEQYV. The CDR3 DNA is TGTGCCAGCTCACCGGGGGAGCTGTTGGAGCAGTACGTC.

This clonotype has a count of ten or more. The chain employs TRBV20-1 and TRBJ2-1; possibly TRBD2 for D (5 bases). Trimming removed 5 bases at V and 8 bases at J, with 13 bases between. Germline V gene lookup returns CDR1 DFQATT and CDR2 SNEGSKA (reference sequence). CDR3 length: 12 residues. The CDR3: CSAAGEGDEQFF. The CDR3 DNA is TGCAGTGCTGCCGGAGAGGGTGATGAGCAGTTCTTC.